This T cell receptor beta chain is from a study of cytomegalovirus exposure and HLA in healthy donors (dated by TCRdb to between 2016 and 2019). Regarding the research as a whole: An earlier analysis of around 600 of the donors reported 250 to 300 Gb of sequence data and around 110 million unique TCR beta sequences from about 179 million T cells. Roughly 300 gigabases of sequencing data and 70 million to 100 million unique TCR sequences were included in an early release covering several hundred HLA-typed donors. Of the roughly 400 genotyped donors, 81% were placed in the genetic ancestry cluster associated with self-reported Caucasian donors. The study was designed to test whether signatures of past pathogen exposure could be identified by cataloging public T cell receptors. The T cell repertoires of under 700 subjects were profiled by immunosequencing and related to cytomegalovirus serostatus. Along with the approximately 650-subject first cohort, a separate validation cohort of more than 90 different subjects was used. High-throughput TCR immunosequencing, statistical association of individual TCRs with disease status, and machine learning were combined to predict cytomegalovirus infection status. To study patterns of TCR occurrence, a later analysis re-analyzed previously published TCR beta repertoires from 700 or so donors and added high-resolution HLA genotyping. The later analysis used no new phenotypic data to find candidate immune exposures, relying instead on TCR beta sequences and their occurrence across donors. An earlier analysis of around 580 of the donors used high-throughput TCR beta sequencing to judge whether each TCR beta V gene segment behaved as functional or pseudogenic. Donor age, sex, ethnicity and CMV serostatus were compiled alongside the repertoire data. A later genetic analysis took genome-wide SNP genotypes for about 55% of the roughly 700 donors and used that subset as a discovery cohort. Every repertoire in the discovery cohort had been generated on one and the same sequencing platform. HLA typing covered class I and class II loci at four-digit resolution. Typing coverage varied by locus: roughly 620-640 donors for A, B, C, DRB1 and DQB1; 500 to 550 for DQA1; around 570 for DPA1; 450 to 480 for DPB1. Roughly five DR-DQ haplotypes were treated as single units for association and clustering because of strong linkage in the cohort. Among some 400 genotyped donors of the cohort, an average of around 240,000 unique TCR beta nucleotide sequences was sequenced per donor, of which about 19% were non-productive. Paper-wide results and their limitations: Cytomegalovirus status was reported to be diagnosed by the classifier with high specificity and sensitivity in both the original and validation cohorts. Broadly in line with IMGT annotations, most TCR beta V segments showed up in productive rearrangements about 90% or about 30% of the time in an earlier analysis of around 550 of the donors. Across donors, most TCR sequences were observed very rarely, whereas some public TCRs were present in many individuals. A total of 150 to 200 TCR beta chains were listed by the study as associated with cytomegalovirus. HLA typing was unavailable for some donors at each locus, so association tests used only the typed subset. The 87-base-pair reads could not distinguish some IMGT-functional V segments, including TRBV6-2 and TRBV6-3, so those segments were excluded. A later analysis found that HLA-associated TCR beta chains were more clonally expanded and had lower generation probabilities than equally common non-associated chains. Immune exposure information for the cohort was limited to CMV serostatus. A further reported finding was that TCR beta sequences accurately predicted the HLA-A and HLA-B alleles for most subjects in the first cohort. A later analysis found that TCR association rates varied across HLA loci, with DRB1 alleles showing the most associated TCRs and HLA-C alleles the fewest. A cluster of highly shared sequence variants was judged likely to be a technical artifact of the sequencing pipeline. Correlated functional status among segregating V segments might be attributable to linkage disequilibrium, but an unknown experimental factor could not be ruled out. In vitro tests confirmed that three of the cytomegalovirus-associated TCR beta chains recognize cytomegalovirus antigens. According to a later analysis, parvovirus B19, influenza, CMV and Epstein-Barr virus appeared linked to several top co-occurrence clusters. Because counts were too low, seventeen rarely observed V segments, including chromosome 9 orphons, were left out of the earlier analysis of roughly 600 of the donors. The authors suggested that the approach could potentially be generalized to other disease states and immunological phenotypes. Only TCR beta chains were sequenced in this cohort, and the absence of alpha or paired-chain data limited detectable features. V-gene and J-gene trimming of TCR beta chains was associated with a missense DCLRE1C variant in a later genetic analysis, and the association was replicated in an independent cohort. A later analysis associated around 16,000 TCR beta sequences with specific HLA alleles at a false discovery rate of 0.05. Presence/absence analyses assumed roughly uniform sequencing depth across donors, an assumption that may not hold. When HLA alleles, especially DR and DQ, strongly co-occurred, TCR associations were difficult to assign to individual alleles. In a later analysis, most CMV-associated TCR beta chains were found to appear HLA-restricted, with HLA associations seemingly driven largely by CMV exposure. Compared with the roughly 600-donor mean, donors in an Asian-associated ancestry cluster had fewer N-insertions in productive TCRs, according to a later genetic analysis.

For this clone: Its antigen is currently not known. Base qualities were left out, and no much larger clone turns up one base away.

The cohort consisted of approximately 670 healthy bone marrow donors. Cohort members were all nominally healthy when sampled, although unrecorded immune exposures were likely present. The donor tested CMV seropositive and was one of the 289 seropositive cohort members. Each donor provided a peripheral blood sample, and peripheral blood mononuclear cells were used for TCR beta sequencing. The Qiagen DNeasy Blood Extraction Kit was used to extract genomic DNA from the blood cell samples. The library was generated by the immunoSEQ multiplex PCR assay. For the multiplex PCR, a mixture combining 60 forward primers for TCR Vbeta segments and 13 reverse primers for TCR Jbeta segments was used. Amplification of the CDR3 region of rearranged TCR beta genes was performed with a multiplex PCR assay on genomic DNA. Amplified TCR beta libraries were sequenced as 87-base-pair reads on the Illumina HiSeq System. The study's own analysis went as follows. Across the 670 or so repertoires, a later analysis counted 78 million or so unique TCR beta chains, roughly 11 million of which were shared by at least two donors. Raw reads were error-corrected and collapsed into unique sequences by a nearest-neighbor algorithm in which closely related sequences were merged to remove PCR and sequencing errors. V, D and J gene segments were assigned by aligning CDR3 sequences to IMGT reference sequences. For a sequence to be retained, at least a six-nucleotide match to both a V gene segment and a J gene segment was required. Rearrangements were classified as productive when the CDR3 lacked stop codons and remained in frame with V and J, and all other rearrangements were classified as non-productive. Following IMGT convention, CDR3 was defined as the stretch from the second conserved V-encoded cysteine up to the conserved J-encoded phenylalanine. The earlier analysis of 500 to 650 of the donors excluded any sequence lacking an unambiguous match to a single V gene segment. An earlier analysis of a few hundred of the donors classified V segments as functional when productive rearrangements were above 56.7% and as segregating when the standard deviation between donors was above 5%. A statistical classification framework was built to diagnose cytomegalovirus status from the catalog of TCR beta chain sequences. A later analysis assigned V and J genes by comparing TCR nucleotide sequences with IMGT/GENE-DB human TR gene sequences. Using the TCRdist pipeline, a later analysis assigned CDR3 sequences along with most-parsimonious VDJ recombination scenarios. In a later analysis, every TCR beta chain was defined by the combination of its CDR3 amino acid sequence and its V-gene family, and reads without a unique V-gene family were dropped. To address suspected cross-contamination and a sequencing artifact, a later analysis removed around 600 highly shared, low-generation-probability nucleotide sequences. For each public chain, a later analysis derived a clonal expansion index from normalized ranks of inferred template counts within each repertoire. Generation probabilities in a later analysis came from a VDJ recombination model fitted to out-of-frame rearrangements, and those results were checked against IGoR. A later analysis scored TCR-TCR, TCR-HLA and TCR-CMV co-occurrence with hypergeometric tests, applying a repertoire-size bias correction to TCR pairs. False discovery rates were estimated in a later analysis by permuting HLA or CMV assignments 20 times. A later analysis grouped co-occurring TCRs with DBSCAN, adding TCRdist sequence similarity when clustering within HLA-allele-positive subsets. Co-occurrence clustering excluded repertoires with fewer than 30,000 or more than 120,000 public chains, plus five with anomalous nucleotide sharing. This is the immuneACCESS table as TCRdb keeps it, with only in-frame sequences that have V and J called. A part of the clones is gone; compared with another copy, unresolved V genes explain less than half, and the rest is unexplained. That table furnishes V, J and clone size, whereas the DNA furnished D and trimming. For this sample there are 150,000 or so clones; 75% appear just once. The ten biggest clones cover approximately 11% of the sample.

Including cysteine and phenylalanine, the CDR3 has 16 amino acids. Just the 48-base CDR3 DNA is kept, in frame starting at base 1. The germline ends are 14 bases apart after V is trimmed by 4 bases and J by 0 bases. CDR1 LGHNA and CDR2 YNFKEQ are derived from the germline V gene. This TCR came from a man between 18 and 35 years old in good health and CMV-seropositive. This chain joins TRBV4-2 to TRBJ2-3, with the D gene call left open. Sequencing was performed on PBMCs. The CDR3 has the sequence CASSLLVTTSTDTQYF. The sequenced DNA is TGTGCCAGCAGCCTACTCGTAACTACTAGCACAGATACGCAGTATTTT.